This T cell receptor (beta chain) was profiled in a study of cytomegalovirus exposure and HLA in healthy donors. Study-level background: A prior analysis found 95 million to 140 million unique TCR beta sequences from approximately 200 million T cells. Regarding the study as a whole: Likely technical artifact: a cluster of highly shared sequence variants. It was reportedly the case that the classifier diagnosed cytomegalovirus status with high specificity and sensitivity.

Likely unrecorded immune exposures existed in these nominally healthy donors. CDR3 length: 12 residues. V lost 5 bases and J lost 9, with 11 bases in between. In germline, CDR1 is SGHNT, CDR2 YENEEA. The PCR made use of 60 Vbeta and 13 Jbeta primers. Sequenced by immunoSEQ multiplex PCR; TCRdb stores in-frame clones only, minus some. Here the sample spans 80,000 to 100,000 clones, about 67% being singletons. About this clone itself: The antigen is undetermined.

The sequenced sample consisted of PBMCs. V is TRBV11-3 and J is TRBJ2-1; D is unclear. The receptor's source is a woman aged 18-29 years in good health and CMV-seropositive. CDR3 in DNA: TGTGCCAGCAGCCTCCGTACGAGTGAGCAGTTCTTC. Translated, it gives CASSLRTSEQFF.